This T cell receptor beta chain is drawn from a study of blood T cell repertoires in COVID-19. Study context: In each case, the material was cDNA or gDNA derived from T cells, B-cell-depleted T cells, or PBMCs.

Study processing details: Reference gene primer amplification in the assay estimated nucleated cell counts. Sequencing was performed with immunoSEQ multiplex PCR; in TCRdb, only in-frame clones are kept and a portion is missing. V and J calls and clone size come straight from that table; D and trimming were deduced from the DNA. Of approximately 220,000 clones listed, roughly 89% are singletons. Two negative PCRs, clearance, or symptom resolution characterized the recovered Cohort 3 donors. V was clipped by 7 bases and J by 2 bases; unmatched bases: 8. This CDR3 has 14 amino acids. Germline V CDR1 and CDR2: LNHDA, SQIVND (reference sequence).

The sequence derives from a woman aged 40 to 50 who had recovered from COVID-19. The sequenced sample was PBMCs or T cells enriched from blood (not recorded which). This sequence joins TRBV19 and TRBJ2-7, with 7 bases matching TRBD2. The DNA for the CDR3 is TGTGCCAGTAACGGTCGCGGGGGAGCCTACGAGCAGTACTTC. Protein product: CASNGRGGAYEQYF.